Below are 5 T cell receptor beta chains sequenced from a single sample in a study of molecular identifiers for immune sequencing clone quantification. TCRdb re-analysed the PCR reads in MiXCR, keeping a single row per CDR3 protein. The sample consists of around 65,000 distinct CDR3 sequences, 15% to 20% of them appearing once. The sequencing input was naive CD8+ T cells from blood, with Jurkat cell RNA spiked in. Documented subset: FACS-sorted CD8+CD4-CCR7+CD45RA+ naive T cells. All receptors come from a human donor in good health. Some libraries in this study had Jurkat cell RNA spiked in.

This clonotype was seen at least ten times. The CDR3 nucleotides are TGTGCCAGCAGCCCGACAGGACTTCCCTACGAGCAGTACTTC. It specifies CASSPTGLPYEQYF. The rearrangement uses TRBV27 and TRBJ2-7, with D perhaps matching TRBD1 (6 bases). In germline, CDR1 is MNHEY, CDR2 SMNVEV (reference sequence). The CDR3 covers 14 residues. Trimming took 6 bases from V and 2 from J, leaving 14 bases between them.

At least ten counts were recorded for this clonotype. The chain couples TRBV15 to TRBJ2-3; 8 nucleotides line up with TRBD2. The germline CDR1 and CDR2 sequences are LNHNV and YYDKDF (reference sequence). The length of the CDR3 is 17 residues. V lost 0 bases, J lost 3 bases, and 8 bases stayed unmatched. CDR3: CATSRDLWAGGTDTQYF. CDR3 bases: TGTGCCACCAGCAGAGATCTTTGGGCGGGAGGAACAGATACGCAGTATTTT.

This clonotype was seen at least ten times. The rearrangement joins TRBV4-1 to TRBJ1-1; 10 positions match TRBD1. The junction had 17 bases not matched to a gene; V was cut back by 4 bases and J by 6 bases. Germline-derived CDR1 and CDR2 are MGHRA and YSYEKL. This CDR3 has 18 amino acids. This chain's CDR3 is CASSPLPILGTGVSEAFF. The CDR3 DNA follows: TGCGCCAGCAGCCCACTACCGATCCTCGGGACAGGGGTATCTGAAGCTTTCTTT.

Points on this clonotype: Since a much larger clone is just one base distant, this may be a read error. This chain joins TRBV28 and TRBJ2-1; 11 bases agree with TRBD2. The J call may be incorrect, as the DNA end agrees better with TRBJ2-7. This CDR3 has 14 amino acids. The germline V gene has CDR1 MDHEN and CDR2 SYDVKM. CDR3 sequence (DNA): TGTGCCAGCAGTCCAACTAGCGGGAGCAATGAGCAGTACTTC. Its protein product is CASSPTSGSNEQYF.

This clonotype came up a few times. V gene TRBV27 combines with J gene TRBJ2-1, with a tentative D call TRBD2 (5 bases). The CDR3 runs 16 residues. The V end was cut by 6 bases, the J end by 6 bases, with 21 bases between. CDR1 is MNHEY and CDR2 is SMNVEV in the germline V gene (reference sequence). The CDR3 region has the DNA TGTGCCAGCAGAGACGGAGCGGACCTTTTGTTCAATGAGCAGTTCTTC. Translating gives CASRDGADLLFNEQFF.